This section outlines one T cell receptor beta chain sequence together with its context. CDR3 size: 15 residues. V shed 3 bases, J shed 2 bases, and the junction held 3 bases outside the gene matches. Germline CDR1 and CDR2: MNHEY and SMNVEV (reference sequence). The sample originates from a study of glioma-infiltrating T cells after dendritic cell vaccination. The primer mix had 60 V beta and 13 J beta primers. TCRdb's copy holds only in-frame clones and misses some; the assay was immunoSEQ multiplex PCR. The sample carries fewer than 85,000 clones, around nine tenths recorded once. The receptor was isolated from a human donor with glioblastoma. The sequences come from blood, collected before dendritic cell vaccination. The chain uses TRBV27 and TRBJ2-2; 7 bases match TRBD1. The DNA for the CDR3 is TGTGCCAGCAGTTTTGAGGGGGCTAACACCGGGGAGCTGTTTTTT. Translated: CASSFEGANTGELFF.